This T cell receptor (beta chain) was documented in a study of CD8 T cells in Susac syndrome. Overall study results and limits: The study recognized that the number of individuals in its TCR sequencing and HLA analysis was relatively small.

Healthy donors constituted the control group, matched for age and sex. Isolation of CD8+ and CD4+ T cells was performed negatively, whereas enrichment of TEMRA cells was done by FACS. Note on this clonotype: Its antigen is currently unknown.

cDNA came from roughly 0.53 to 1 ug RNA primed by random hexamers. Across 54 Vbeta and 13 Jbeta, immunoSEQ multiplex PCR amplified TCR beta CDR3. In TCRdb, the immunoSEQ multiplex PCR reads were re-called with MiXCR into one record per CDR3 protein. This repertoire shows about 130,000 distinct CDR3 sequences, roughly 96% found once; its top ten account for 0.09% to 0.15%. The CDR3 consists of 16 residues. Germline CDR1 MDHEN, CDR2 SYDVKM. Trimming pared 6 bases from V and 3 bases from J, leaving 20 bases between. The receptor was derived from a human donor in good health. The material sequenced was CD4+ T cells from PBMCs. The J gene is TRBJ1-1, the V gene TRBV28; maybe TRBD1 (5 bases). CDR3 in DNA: TGTGCCAGCAGGCCTAGTCCCGGGGCGACTTACACTGAAGCTTTCTTT. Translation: CASRPSPGATYTEAFF.